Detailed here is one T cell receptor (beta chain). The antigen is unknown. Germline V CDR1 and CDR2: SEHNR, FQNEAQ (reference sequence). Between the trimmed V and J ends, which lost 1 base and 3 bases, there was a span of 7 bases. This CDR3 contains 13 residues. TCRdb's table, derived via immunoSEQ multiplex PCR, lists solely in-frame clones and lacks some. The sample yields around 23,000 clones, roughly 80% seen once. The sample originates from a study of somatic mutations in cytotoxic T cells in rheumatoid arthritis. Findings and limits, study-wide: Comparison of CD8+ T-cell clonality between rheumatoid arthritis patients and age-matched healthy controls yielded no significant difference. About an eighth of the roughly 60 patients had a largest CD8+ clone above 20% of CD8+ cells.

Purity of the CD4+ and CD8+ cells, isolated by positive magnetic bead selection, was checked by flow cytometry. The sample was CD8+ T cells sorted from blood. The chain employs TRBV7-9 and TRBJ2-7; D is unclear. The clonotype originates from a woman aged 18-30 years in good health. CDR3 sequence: CASSLEYGYEQYF. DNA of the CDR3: TGTGCCAGCAGCTTAGAATACGGCTACGAGCAGTACTTC.